This T cell receptor (beta chain) was captured by sequencing in a study of blood T cell repertoires in COVID-19. Study background: Recovery meant two consecutive negative NP/OP PCR tests, professional clearance, or resolved symptoms.

Methods used by the authors: Amplifying reference gene primers gave estimates of nucleated cell counts. The method was immunoSEQ multiplex PCR; TCRdb's version includes in-frame clones alone and lacks a portion of them. V and J calls and clone size are those listed in that table; D and trimming were worked out from the DNA. This table has over 250,000 clones, about 88% appearing once. Recruitment covered about two dozen US areas and drew participants whose ages spanned roughly 18 to 95 years. The CDR3 is made up of 15 amino acids. Looked up from germline, CDR1 is SQVTM and CDR2 is ANQGSEA. V gave up 7 bases and J gave up 8 bases; unmatched junction bases: 14.

The J gene is TRBJ2-1, the V gene TRBV29-1, with 10 bases that match TRBD1. This clonotype was obtained from a woman between 55 and 75 years old in a cohort exposed to, infected with or recovered from COVID-19 (not recorded which). Sequenced: PBMCs or T cells enriched from blood (not recorded which). CDR3 sequence: CSGNRQGASRYEQFF. In DNA form, the CDR3 reads TGCAGCGGAAATAGACAGGGGGCGAGTCGCTATGAGCAGTTCTTC.